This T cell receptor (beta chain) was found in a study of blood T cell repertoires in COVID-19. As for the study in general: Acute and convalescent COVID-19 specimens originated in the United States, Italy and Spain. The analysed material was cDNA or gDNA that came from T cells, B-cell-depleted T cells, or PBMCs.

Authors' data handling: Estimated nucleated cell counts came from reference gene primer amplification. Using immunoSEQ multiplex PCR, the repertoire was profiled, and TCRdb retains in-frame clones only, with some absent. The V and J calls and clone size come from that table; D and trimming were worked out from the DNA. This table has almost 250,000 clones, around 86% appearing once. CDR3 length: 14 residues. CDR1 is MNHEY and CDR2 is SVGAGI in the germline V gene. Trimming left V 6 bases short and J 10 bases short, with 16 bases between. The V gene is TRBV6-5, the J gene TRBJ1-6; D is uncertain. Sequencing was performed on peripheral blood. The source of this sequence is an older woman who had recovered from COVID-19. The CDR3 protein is CASSGGPGESPLHF. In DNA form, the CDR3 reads TGTGCCAGCAGCGGAGGGCCCGGGGAATCACCCCTCCACTTT.